Following are 26 T cell receptor beta chains from one sample sequenced in a study of shared clonotypes between healthy human individuals. The protocol was immunoSEQ multiplex PCR, while the TCRdb copy is restricted to in-frame clones and leaves out a portion. The repertoire holds 1.4 million or so clones, with 97% to 99% as singletons. The specimen was naive CD4+ T cells sorted from blood. The subset was: CD45RA+ positively selected. The source of these receptors is a man aged 30 to 39 in good health.

The chain recombines TRBV9 with TRBJ2-5, with 7 bases identical to TRBD2. After removal of 7 bases from V and 1 base from J, the junction contained 10 bases not matched to a gene. The V gene's germline CDR1 is SGDLS and CDR2 YYNGEE. The CDR3 extends over 15 amino acids. CDR3 region: CASALAHPAQETQYF. For the CDR3, the DNA is TGTGCCAGCGCACTAGCGCACCCAGCCCAAGAGACCCAGTACTTC.

The gene calls are TRBV7-2 and TRBJ2-7, with D possibly TRBD1 on 6 matching bases. This CDR3 is 14 amino acids long. CDR1 is SGHTA and CDR2 is FQGNSA in the germline V gene. The V end lost 0 bases, the J end lost 3 bases, and 9 bases lay between the germline ends. CDR3 DNA: TGTGCCAGCAGCTTAGCTGCACAGGGCTACGAGCAGTACTTC. Its translation: CASSLAAQGYEQYF.

As concerns this clone: Other nucleotide sequences from this sample produce the same CDR3. This rearrangement joins TRBV15 to TRBJ1-1, with D uncertain. The germline gives CDR1 LNHNV, CDR2 YYDKDF (reference sequence). This CDR3 comprises 13 residues. The V end was cut by 1 base, the J end by 1 base, with 4 bases between. The CDR3 spells CATSRGGNTEAFF. The DNA for the CDR3 is TGTGCCACCAGCAGAGGGGGGAACACTGAAGCTTTCTTT. Full variable domain (rest looked up from reference TRBV15 and TRBJ1-1): DAMVIQNPRYQVTQFGKPVTLSCSQTLNHNVMYWYQQKSSQAPKLLFHYYDKDFNNEADTPDNFQSRRPNTSFCFLDIRSPGLGDTAMYLCATSRGGNTEAFFGQGTRLTVV.

This sequence joins TRBV10-3 and TRBJ2-1, with D possibly matching TRBD1 (6 bases). CDR3 length equals 13 residues. Trimming removed 10 bases from V and 5 bases from J, with 15 bases in between. CDR1 and CDR2 from the germline V gene are ENHRY and SYGVKD. The CDR3 DNA reads as TGTGCCAGCAGCTTAACAGGGAACAATGAGCAGTTCTTC. Residues: CASSLTGNNEQFF.

Remarks on this clone: Other nucleotide sequences from this sample produce the same CDR3. The rearrangement joins TRBV5-1 to TRBJ2-2; D ambiguous. Per the germline V gene, CDR1 is SGHRS and CDR2 is YFSETQ. Trimming removed 2 bases from V and 5 bases from J, with 7 bases in between. The CDR3 length is 13 residues. As DNA, the CDR3 is TGCGCCAGCAGCTTATGGGGTACCGGGGAGCTGTTTTTT. Translation gives CASSLWGTGELFF.

This clone was recorded once. The sample has other DNA sequences that encode this CDR3 too. V and J are TRBV11-3 and TRBJ2-1, with D hard to call. Germline V gene sequence: CDR1 SGHNT, CDR2 YENEEA. V lost 1 base to trimming and J lost 0 bases, with 7 bases between them. CDR3 size: 15 residues. The CDR3 DNA reads TGTGCCAGCAGCTTAGGTGGAGCCTCCTACAATGAGCAGTTCTTC. Protein product: CASSLGGASYNEQFF.

The chain is built from TRBV5-4 and TRBJ2-1; 16 positions match TRBD2. The CDR3 length is 19 residues. Germline trimming cut 3 bases from V and 0 bases from J; bases unmatched to any gene: 6. Looked up from germline, CDR1 is SGHNT and CDR2 is YYREEE (reference sequence). The DNA of the CDR3 is TGTGCCAGCAGCTCCCCGGGACTAGCGGGAGGGAGCTCCTACAATGAGCAGTTCTTC. Residues: CASSSPGLAGGSSYNEQFF.

This clone was seen just once. J is TRBJ2-7 and V is TRBV11-2, with D perhaps matching TRBD2 (6 bases). V was shortened by 5 bases and J by 0 bases, with 14 bases between the two germline ends. Per the germline V gene, CDR1 is SGHAT and CDR2 is FQNNGV. The CDR3 consists of 15 residues. CDR3 nucleotides: TGTGCCAGCAGCCCCCCTGTGGGAGGCTCCTACGAGCAGTACTTC. As protein: CASSPPVGGSYEQYF. Using reference TRBV11-2 and TRBJ2-7 for the parts outside the CDR3, the full variable domain is EAGVAQSPRYKIIEKRQSVAFWCNPISGHATLYWYQQILGQGPKLLIQFQNNGVVDDSQLPKDRFSAERLKGVDSTLKIQPAKLEDSAVYLCASSPPVGGSYEQYFGPGTRLTVT.

This clone was seen just once. Distinct nucleotide sequences in the sample also encode this CDR3. This chain connects TRBV19 to TRBJ1-5, with TRBD1 as a possible D gene (6 bases). Germline CDR1 reads LNHDA; CDR2 reads SQIVND (reference sequence). V lost 2 bases, J lost 0 bases, and 8 bases lay in between. This CDR3 region has 15 residues. CDR3 sequence: CASSIRGPSNQPQHF. DNA for the CDR3: TGTGCCAGTAGTATACGGGGGCCTAGCAATCAGCCCCAGCATTTT.

V usage is TRBV18 and J usage is TRBJ2-6; 8 nucleotides match TRBD1. J was trimmed by 0 bases and V by 4 bases; bases with no gene match: 8. Germline V lookup: CDR1 KGHSH, CDR2 LQKENI. The CDR3 is 18 amino acids. Written as DNA, the CDR3 is TGTGCCAGCTCACGCTCGGGACAGGCCCGCTCTGGGGCCAACGTCCTGACTTTC. Translation gives CASSRSGQARSGANVLTF.

The V gene is TRBV29-1, the J gene TRBJ2-7; maybe TRBD1 (5 bases). V lost 7 bases to trimming and J lost 2 bases, with 21 bases between them. Germline values: CDR1 SQVTM, CDR2 ANQGSEA. The length of the CDR3 is 15 residues. The DNA for the CDR3 is TGCAGCGCTACGCACCTTCAGGGTGGACCCTACGAGCAGTACTTC. Its translation is CSATHLQGGPYEQYF.

This sequence joins TRBV7-9 and TRBJ2-7; tentatively, D is TRBD1 (6 bases). V lost 3 bases, J lost 1 base, and 10 bases lay in between. CDR3 length equals 14 residues. Looked up from germline, CDR1 is SEHNR and CDR2 is FQNEAQ (reference sequence). The CDR3 bases are TGTGCCAGCAGCTTTAGGGGGACGTCCTACGAGCAGTACTTC. Residues: CASSFRGTSYEQYF.

The rearrangement uses TRBV5-6 and TRBJ2-5; no definite D call. Trimming removed 3 bases at V and 4 bases at J, with 10 bases between. The CDR3 has 13 residues. The germline CDR1 and CDR2 sequences are SGHDT and YYEEEE. CDR3: CASSSDVGETQYF. The CDR3 DNA sequence: TGTGCCAGCAGCTCGGATGTGGGAGAGACCCAGTACTTC.

This chain joins TRBV6-5 and TRBJ2-3; 8 bases are shared with TRBD2. V lost 6 bases and J lost 0; bases outside the gene matches: 5. Germline V lookup: CDR1 MNHEY, CDR2 SVGAGI. CDR3 length: 15 amino acids. The CDR3 sequence is CASRLSGASTDTQYF. DNA of the CDR3: TGTGCCAGCAGACTTAGCGGGGCTAGCACAGATACGCAGTATTTT.

This chain uses TRBV5-1 with TRBJ1-2, with D perhaps matching TRBD1 (6 bases). Per germline, CDR1 SGHRS and CDR2 YFSETQ. Trimming cost V 0 bases and J 4 bases, with 10 bases left between them. The CDR3 spans 14 residues. The CDR3 DNA follows: TGCGCCAGCAGCTTGGGCAGGGGAGGCTATGGCTACACCTTC. It specifies CASSLGRGGYGYTF.

V and J are TRBV7-9 and TRBJ1-3, with a tentative D call TRBD1 (5 bases). CDR3 length equals 12 residues. Trimming removed 4 bases from V and 4 bases from J, with 5 bases in between. Germline lookup yields CDR1 SEHNR and CDR2 FQNEAQ (reference sequence). DNA of the CDR3: TGTGCCAGCAGCTGGGGGGGAAACACCATATATTTT. Protein product: CASSWGGNTIYF.

The rearrangement joins TRBV7-9 to TRBJ2-7; 9 positions agree with TRBD1. The CDR3 covers 17 residues. Germline CDR1 and CDR2: SEHNR and FQNEAQ (reference sequence). V gave up 6 bases and J gave up 4 bases; unmatched junction bases: 16. This CDR3 is CASSLMGGTGTEYEQYF. In DNA form, the CDR3 reads TGTGCCAGCAGTCTTATGGGTGGGACAGGGACGGAATACGAGCAGTACTTC.

The genes are TRBV15 and TRBJ2-3; 9 bases line up with TRBD1. J gave up 3 bases and V 1 base, and 5 bases lay outside the gene matches. The CDR3 extends over 16 amino acids. Germline V gives CDR1 LNHNV, CDR2 YYDKDF (reference sequence). Here the CDR3 reads CATSRVGQGGTDTQYF. The DNA for the CDR3 is TGTGCCACCAGCAGAGTGGGACAGGGAGGGACAGATACGCAGTATTTT.

The V gene is TRBV5-1, the J gene TRBJ2-4, with D tentatively TRBD1 (5 bases). Germline V CDR1 and CDR2: SGHRS, YFSETQ. The CDR3 spans 14 residues. V was shortened by 4 bases and J by 7 bases, with 15 bases between the two germline ends. The CDR3 nucleotides are TGCGCCAGCAGCCCCGGACACGGAGCGAACATTCAGTACTTC. Translated: CASSPGHGANIQYF.

This chain joins TRBV2 and TRBJ1-5; maybe TRBD1 (6 bases). The germline gives CDR1 SNHLY, CDR2 FYNNEI. V lost 8 bases and J 4 bases, leaving 15 bases between the germline ends. This CDR3 comprises 14 residues. In DNA, the CDR3 is TGTGCCAGCGCGTCCGGTCAGGGGAATCAGCCCCAGCATTTT. This codes for CASASGQGNQPQHF.

The chain uses TRBV9 and TRBJ2-2; D gene ambiguous. With 0 bases removed from V and 7 bases from J, the gap between germline ends came to 16 bases. Germline CDR1 is SGDLS and CDR2 is YYNGEE. The CDR3 sequence is 16 residues long. In DNA, the CDR3 is TGTGCCAGCAGCGTAGGGGAAACAGAAGTCGGCGGGGAGCTGTTTTTT. This sequence encodes CASSVGETEVGGELFF.

The V and J genes are TRBV18 and TRBJ1-1, with TRBD1 matching 7 bases. CDR1 KGHSH and CDR2 LQKENI come from the germline V gene. The CDR3 spans 13 residues. J gave up 5 bases and V 6 bases, and 6 bases lay outside the gene matches. The DNA for the CDR3 is TGTGCCAGCTCTACAGGGGCGGGGACTGAAGCTTTCTTT. Translation: CASSTGAGTEAFF.

V is TRBV11-2 and J is TRBJ2-7; TRBD2 matches 14 bases. Germline CDR1 and CDR2: SGHAT and FQNNGV. The CDR3 consists of 15 residues. Trimming took 4 bases from V and 5 from J; bases not matched to a gene: 4. CDR3 in amino acids: CASSSRLAGGHEQYF. CDR3 DNA sequence: TGTGCCAGCAGCTCCCGACTAGCGGGAGGGCACGAGCAGTACTTC.

The chain links TRBV11-3 to TRBJ1-3; TRBD1 is a possible D gene (6 bases). This CDR3 comprises 14 residues. Germline V gives CDR1 SGHNT, CDR2 YENEEA. Trimming left V 5 bases short and J 2 bases short, with 10 bases between. The CDR3, as DNA: TGTGCCAGCAGCCCAGGGGATGCTGGAAACACCATATATTTT. Residues: CASSPGDAGNTIYF.

This chain links TRBV2 with TRBJ2-5; 12 nucleotides match TRBD2. The CDR3 length is 16 residues. In germline, CDR1 is SNHLY, CDR2 FYNNEI. V dropped 6 bases and J dropped 2; count of bases not matched to a gene: 7. The CDR3 here is CASSKGLAGTQETQYF. The CDR3 bases are TGTGCCAGCAGCAAGGGACTAGCGGGTACACAAGAGACCCAGTACTTC.

This sequence joins TRBV7-3 and TRBJ2-1; D remains ambiguous. CDR1 and CDR2 (germline): SGHTA, FQGTGA. The CDR3 sequence is 15 residues long. The V end lost 2 bases, the J end lost 9 bases, and 17 bases lay between the germline ends. CDR3 bases: TGTGCCAGCAGCTTACTCTCAGGCCTGGGATCTGAGCAGTTCTTC. Protein sequence: CASSLLSGLGSEQFF.